This T cell receptor (beta chain) was found in a study of shared clonotypes between healthy human individuals. Findings and caveats of the study: Represented genetic and exposure-history diversity was restricted by having few donors.

Germline V lookup: CDR1 SGHRS, CDR2 YFSETQ. V lost 0 bases and J lost 7, with 11 bases in between. This CDR3 spans 13 amino acids. Every immunoSEQ plate was one replicate of a subset's evenly spread DNA. Unsorted PBMCs provided DNA that was sequenced on ten immunoSEQ deep assay plates. Generated by immunoSEQ multiplex PCR, the TCRdb table keeps only in-frame clones and is missing some. The table has some 450,000 clones, over 60% seen once. With respect to this clone: Antigen unknown.

The sample was PBMCs. This chain links TRBV5-1 with TRBJ2-7; D may be TRBD2 (5 bases). The clonotype originates from a woman in her 40s in good health. Some clones in this sample may be carry-over from other donors' samples. The CDR3 region has the DNA TGCGCCAGCAGCTTGGACCCCGGGGAGGAGCAGTACTTC. Protein: CASSLDPGEEQYF.